Included here is one T cell receptor (beta chain) sequence, with context. What it binds is not known. This entry is derived from a study of identical twins. A template switching step contributed a universal primer site, while unique molecular identifiers were present in the cDNA. TCRdb reprocessed the 5' RACE reads with MiXCR, giving one entry per CDR3 protein. The sample yields hundreds of thousands of distinct CDR3 sequences, around 20% seen once. Study-wide points: Invariant MAIT and iNKT cells may have partly biased zero-insertion analyses.

V shed 5 bases and J shed 3 bases, with 12 bases lying between them. Germline CDR1 is SGHRS and CDR2 is YFSETQ. The CDR3 has 13 residues. The same sample was also used in a study of T cells expressing NK-cell markers. That source reports: Underlying the TCR beta repertoires were sorted CD3+CD56+NKG2C+, CD3+CD56+NKG2C- and CD3+CD56-NKG2C+ T cells. Among the experiments, several used an anti-gamma-delta TCR antibody to restrict sorting to alpha-beta TCR T cells.

The chain joins TRBV5-1 to TRBJ2-7, with D possibly being TRBD1 (5 bases). This receptor was obtained from a woman younger than 30 in good health. The sample taken for sequencing was PBMCs. The CDR3 coding sequence is TGCGCCAGCAGTTTCGACAGCCTCTACGAGCAGTACTTC. Translation gives CASSFDSLYEQYF.